This section outlines one T cell receptor (beta chain) sequence together with its context. The antigen remains unidentified. The data stem from a study of cytomegalovirus exposure and HLA in healthy donors. Study-level results: Per a later analysis, about 15,000 TCR beta sequences showed association with HLA alleles at 0.05 false discovery rate. The study put roughly 160 TCR beta chains on its list as cytomegalovirus-associated.

This CDR3 is 17 amino acids long. The germline V gene has CDR1 LGHNA and CDR2 YSLEER. The V and J ends lost 2 bases and 7 bases, in that order; junction bases with no gene match: 13. With 60 Vbeta and 13 Jbeta primers, the PCR was carried out. Some clones are missing from TCRdb's copy, which holds only in-frame ones; the method was immunoSEQ multiplex PCR. The sample includes around 130,000 clones, about four fifths of them seen just once. Sequencing used PBMCs. The J gene is TRBJ2-2, the V gene TRBV4-3; 7 bases match TRBD2. This receptor was obtained from a man aged 18 to 35 in good health and CMV-seronegative. The CDR3 DNA sequence: TGCGCCAGCAGCCAACTCCCGGGGGGTTTTAGTGACGGGGAGCTGTTTTTT. This sequence encodes CASSQLPGGFSDGELFF.